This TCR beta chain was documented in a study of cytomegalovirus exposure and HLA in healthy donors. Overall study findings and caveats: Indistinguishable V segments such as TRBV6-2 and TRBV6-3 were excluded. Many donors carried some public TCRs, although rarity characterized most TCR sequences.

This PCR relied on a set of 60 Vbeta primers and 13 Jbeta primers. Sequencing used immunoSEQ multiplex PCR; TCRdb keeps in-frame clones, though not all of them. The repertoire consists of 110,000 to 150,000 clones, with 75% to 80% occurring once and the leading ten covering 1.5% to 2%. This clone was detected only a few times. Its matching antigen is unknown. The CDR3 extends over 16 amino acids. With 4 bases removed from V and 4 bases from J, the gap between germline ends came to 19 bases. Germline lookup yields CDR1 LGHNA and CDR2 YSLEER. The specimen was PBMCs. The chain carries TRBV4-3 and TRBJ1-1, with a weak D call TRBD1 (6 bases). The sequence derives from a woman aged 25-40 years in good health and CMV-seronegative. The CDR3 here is CASSRRTGTSGTEAFF. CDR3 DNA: TGCGCCAGCAGCCGCCGAACAGGGACCTCGGGCACTGAAGCTTTCTTT.